These T cell receptor beta chains were read from a single sample in a study of beta chain features in type 1 diabetes. Measured with immunoSEQ multiplex PCR; TCRdb has only the in-frame clones, and not every one. This table has over 700,000 clones, 17% appearing once. Sequencing was performed on naive CD4+ T cells from blood. These TCRs come from a woman aged 18-29 years in good health. CDR3s include the opening cysteine and the closing phenylalanine or tryptophan. Fields, in order: V gene, clone size, D gene, J gene, CDR3 protein, CDR3 DNA. D genes are given only for firm matches. Part of the rows lack a size; the others show once, few, many or a class for expanded clones.

TRBV9,-,-,TRBJ2-1,CASSVQGTNNEQFF,TGTGCCAGCAGCGTTCAGGGGACCAACAATGAGCAGTTCTTC
TRBV28,few,-,TRBJ1-1,CASSLEGRPWGTEAFF,TGTGCCAGCAGTTTGGAGGGACGGCCTTGGGGCACTGAAGCTTTCTTT
TRBV5-4,-,TRBD1,TRBJ2-7,CASSPRQGAYEQYF,TGTGCCAGCAGCCCGAGACAGGGGGCTTACGAGCAGTACTTC
TRBV28,-,-,TRBJ2-7,CASSLDRRSYEQYF,TGTGCCAGCAGTCTTGACAGGCGGTCCTACGAGCAGTACTTC
TRBV19,few,-,TRBJ2-7,CASSKSGVLYEQYF,TGTGCCAGTAGTAAGTCTGGCGTACTGTACGAGCAGTACTTC
TRBV4-2,-,-,TRBJ2-1,CASSQSTVNPYNEQFF,TGTGCCAGCAGCCAATCAACGGTAAACCCCTATAATGAGCAGTTCTTC
TRBV5-1,-,TRBD1,TRBJ1-2,CASSRLGQFINYGYTF,TGCGCCAGCAGCAGACTGGGACAGTTTATTAACTATGGCTACACCTTC
TRBV6-5,few,TRBD2,TRBJ2-1,CASSRTSAYEQFF,TGTGCCAGCAGTCGAACTAGCGCATATGAGCAGTTCTTC
TRBV28,-,-,TRBJ1-2,CASEGLDYGYTF,TGTGCCAGCGAAGGTCTAGACTATGGCTACACCTTC
TRBV28,-,TRBD1,TRBJ2-5,CASRRSQDRGTQYF,TGTGCCAGCAGGCGATCTCAGGACAGGGGCACCCAGTACTTC
TRBV7-6,-,TRBD2,TRBJ2-1,CASSSRLEREAALF,TGTGCCAGCAGCTCCCGCCTTGAGCGGGAGGCCGCTCTCTTC
TRBV10-3,-,TRBD1,TRBJ1-5,CAISDLGQNQPQHF,TGTGCCATCAGTGATTTGGGACAGAATCAGCCCCAGCATTTT
TRBV28,-,-,TRBJ2-1,CASTSEGEPSSYNEQFF,TGTGCCAGCACCTCTGAGGGAGAACCGAGCTCCTACAATGAGCAGTTCTTC
TRBV7-2,-,-,TRBJ2-7,CASSTGGAGLYF,TGTGCCAGCAGCACCGGGGGCGCCGGTTTGTACTTC
TRBV18,-,-,TRBJ2-7,CASSPPGRSSYEQYF,TGTGCCAGCTCACCACCGGGGCGGAGCTCCTACGAGCAGTACTTC
TRBV7-9,few,TRBD1,TRBJ1-2,CASSPGTGVYGYTF,TGTGCCAGCAGCCCCGGGACAGGGGTCTATGGCTACACCTTC
TRBV4-3,many,TRBD2,TRBJ2-5,CASSQGLEGGPRETQYF,TGCGCCAGCAGCCAAGGCCTGGAGGGAGGGCCGAGAGAGACCCAGTACTTC
TRBV4-3,-,-,TRBJ1-1,CASSQGSGRVNTEAFF,TGCGCCAGCAGCCAAGGGTCGGGCAGAGTGAACACTGAAGCTTTCTTT
TRBV28,-,-,TRBJ2-7,CASSRAGEQYF,TGTGCCAGCAGTCGGGCGGGTGAGCAGTACTTC
TRBV20-1,-,-,TRBJ2-7,CSASPGLSQYF,TGCAGTGCTAGCCCGGGCCTATCTCAGTACTTC
TRBV2,few,TRBD1,TRBJ2-2,CASRRDRLNTGELFF,TGTGCCAGCAGAAGGGACAGATTGAACACCGGGGAGCTGTTTTTT
TRBV7-2,few,-,TRBJ2-3,CASSPHQGHTQYF,TGTGCCAGCAGCCCGCACCAGGGCCATACGCAGTATTTT
TRBV28,-,-,TRBJ2-1,CASSLVVRVVLHEQFF,TGTGCCAGCAGTTTAGTAGTCAGGGTGGTTTTACATGAGCAGTTCTTC
TRBV5-8,-,TRBD2,TRBJ2-4,CACHPLAGLAKNIQYF,TGTGCCTGTCATCCTCTAGCGGGATTAGCCAAAAACATTCAGTACTTC
TRBV2,-,-,TRBJ1-5,CASSVGRPPQPQHF,TGTGCCAGCAGTGTCGGCCGACCCCCTCAGCCCCAGCATTTT
TRBV11-2,-,TRBD2,TRBJ2-7,CASSSWLAESSYEQYF,TGTGCCAGCAGCTCATGGCTAGCGGAAAGCTCCTACGAGCAGTACTTC
TRBV6-1,few,-,TRBJ1-2,CASRGDRPYGYTF,TGTGCCAGCAGGGGAGACAGGCCCTATGGCTACACCTTC
TRBV28,-,TRBD2,TRBJ2-7,CASSLTSAYEQYF,TGTGCCAGCAGCTTAACTAGCGCCTACGAGCAGTACTTC
TRBV28,-,-,TRBJ2-7,CASRGEMPYEQYF,TGTGCCAGCAGGGGAGAAATGCCCTACGAGCAGTACTTC
TRBV4-1,-,-,TRBJ1-4,CASSHPRQKSTNEKLFF,TGCGCCAGCAGCCATCCCAGACAGAAGTCAACTAATGAAAAACTGTTTTTT
TRBV28,-,-,TRBJ1-2,CASSLPWRQYDGYTF,TGTGCCAGCAGCCTCCCCTGGCGCCAGTATGATGGCTACACCTTC
TRBV7-9,few,-,TRBJ2-7,CASSSRKGGGGEQYF,TGTGCCAGCAGCTCCCGTAAGGGAGGTGGGGGTGAGCAGTACTTC
TRBV19,few,-,TRBJ1-2,CASSTGFISDGYTF,TGTGCCAGTAGTACCGGGTTTATATCTGATGGCTACACCTTC
TRBV7-9,-,-,TRBJ2-1,CASSLGREQFF,TGTGCCAGCAGCTTAGGAAGGGAGCAGTTCTTC
TRBV11-2,-,-,TRBJ2-5,CASSLVGETQYF,TGTGCCAGCAGCTTAGTGGGGGAGACCCAGTACTTC
TRBV6-6,few,-,TRBJ2-7,CASSYRQDARYEQYF,TGTGCCAGCAGTTACAGACAGGATGCACGCTACGAGCAGTACTTC
TRBV5-4,-,TRBD2,TRBJ2-7,CASSRSLAGREQYF,TGTGCCAGCAGCCGATCACTAGCGGGAAGGGAGCAGTACTTC
TRBV7-2,-,-,TRBJ2-3,CASSLYLSDTQYF,TGTGCCAGCAGCTTATATCTGTCAGATACGCAGTATTTT
TRBV29-1,few,-,TRBJ2-1,CSVVQGPYNEQFF,TGCAGCGTTGTTCAGGGGCCCTACAATGAGCAGTTCTTC
TRBV7-9,-,-,TRBJ2-4,CASMATGFTIQYF,TGTGCCAGCATGGCCACAGGGTTTACCATTCAGTACTTC
TRBV7-6,-,-,TRBJ2-1,CASSLTGNRANEQFF,TGTGCCAGCAGCCTAACAGGCAATAGGGCAAATGAGCAGTTCTTC
TRBV29-1,-,TRBD2,TRBJ2-1,CSDSGLVSNEQFF,TGCAGCGACTCGGGACTAGTTAGCAATGAGCAGTTCTTC
TRBV7-2,-,TRBD2,TRBJ2-5,CASSRGGSETQYF,TGTGCCAGCAGCCGGGGGGGATCGGAGACCCAGTACTTC